Each of the 22 T cell receptor beta chains below was sequenced from the same sample in a study of T cell responses to AZD1222 COVID-19 vaccine. Assay used: immunoSEQ multiplex PCR; TCRdb lists only in-frame clones, some missing. The sample lists about 70,000 clones, 65% to 85% seen once, with 9.5% to 10% in the top ten. This sample comprised peripheral blood, obtained on day 0 of AZD1222 vaccination. The receptors were gathered from an adult in good health.

V is TRBV7-8 and J is TRBJ2-3, with 8 bases aligning to TRBD2. Germline assignment: CDR1 SGHVS and CDR2 FQNEAQ. Germline trimming cut 2 bases from V and 1 base from J; bases unmatched to any gene: 14. This CDR3 is 19 amino acids long. CDR3 coding DNA: TGTGCCAGCAGCTTAAGGCGAGCGGGGGCGTCCCCTCGCACAGATACGCAGTATTTT. Its translation: CASSLRRAGASPRTDTQYF. Complete variable domain (other parts from reference TRBV7-8 and TRBJ2-3): GAGVSQSPRYKVAKRGQDVALRCDPISGHVSLFWYQQALGQGPEFLTYFQNEAQLDKSGLPSDRFFAERPEGSVSTLKIQRTQQEDSAVYLCASSLRRAGASPRTDTQYFGPGTRLTVL.

The chain uses TRBV5-1 and TRBJ1-6, with D possibly being TRBD1 (6 bases). With 2 bases removed from V and 8 bases from J, the gap between germline ends came to 14 bases. This CDR3 region has 15 residues. The V gene's germline CDR1 is SGHRS and CDR2 YFSETQ. The CDR3 coding sequence is TGCGCCAGCAGCTTACAGGGACACGGGGATTCACCCCTCCACTTT. Translating gives CASSLQGHGDSPLHF. The complete variable domain, with remaining parts taken from reference TRBV5-1 and TRBJ1-6, reads KAGVTQTPRYLIKTRGQQVTLSCSPISGHRSVSWYQQTPGQGLQFLFEYFSETQRNKGNFPGRFSGRQFSNSRSEMNVSTLELGDSALYLCASSLQGHGDSPLHFGNGTRLTVT.

This clone was detected a few times. The rearrangement links TRBV19 to TRBJ1-2, with 8 nucleotides matching TRBD1. The CDR3 has 19 residues. Trimming cost V 7 bases and J 1 base; bases outside gene matches: 20. Germline V gene lookup returns CDR1 LNHDA and CDR2 SQIVND (reference sequence). CDR3 DNA: TGTGCCAGTACCCTATTCATGATGGCAGGGGGCAATCTTAACTATGGCTACACCTTC. This gives the protein CASTLFMMAGGNLNYGYTF.

CDR3 nucleotides: TGTGCCAGCAGCCAAGATTCTCAGCAGTCCGGGGAGCTGTTTTTT. Translation: CASSQDSQQSGELFF. The rearrangement links TRBV4-2 to TRBJ2-2; D unclear. Germline assignment: CDR1 LGHNA and CDR2 YNFKEQ. V shed 0 bases and J shed 6 bases, with 11 bases lying between them. CDR3 length equals 15 residues.

This clone appeared a few times. V usage is TRBV24-1 and J usage is TRBJ2-1; no clear D gene. Trimming took 7 bases from V and 0 from J, leaving 9 bases between them. The CDR3 is made up of 14 amino acids. Germline loops: CDR1 KGHDR, CDR2 SFDVKD. The CDR3 protein is CATSVHSSYNEQFF. The CDR3 DNA sequence: TGTGCCACCAGCGTGCATAGCTCCTACAATGAGCAGTTCTTC.

The chain combines TRBV5-4 with TRBJ2-5; D remains unclear. The germline gives CDR1 SGHNT, CDR2 YYREEE (reference sequence). CDR3 length: 13 residues. V lost 0 bases to trimming and J lost 5 bases, with 8 bases between them. CDR3 region: CASSLDKAETQYF. CDR3 nucleotides: TGTGCCAGCAGCTTGGACAAGGCCGAGACCCAGTACTTC.

The sample holds a few counts of this clone. The rearrangement joins TRBV10-1 to TRBJ2-7; possibly TRBD1 or TRBD2 for D (6 bases each). The CDR3 sequence is 12 residues long. The V gene's germline CDR1 is WNHNN and CDR2 SYGVQD (reference sequence). V gave up 8 bases and J gave up 9 bases, with 17 bases separating them. The CDR3 region has the DNA TGCGCCAGCGGGCAGGGGAGTAGCGGGCAGTACTTC. Amino acid sequence: CASGQGSSGQYF.

This clone is a singleton in its sample. The rearrangement uses TRBV4-3 and TRBJ1-1; no reliable D call. The CDR3 has 12 residues. Germline V gene sequence: CDR1 LGHNA, CDR2 YSLEER. Trimming took off 6 bases at V and 7 bases at J, with 12 bases between the two ends. The CDR3 region has the DNA TGCGCCAGCAGTCGTTCCGGGAGTGAAGCTTTCTTT. It codes for CASSRSGSEAFF.

The chain carries TRBV3-1 (or the pseudogene TRBV3-2) and TRBJ1-1; 10 nucleotides line up with TRBD1. Germline V gives CDR1 LGHDT, CDR2 YNNKEL (reference sequence). Trimming at V came to 4 bases and at J to 9 bases, leaving 5 bases not matched to a gene. The CDR3 has 13 residues. CDR3 in DNA: TGTGCCAGCAGCCCTATGGACAGGGGGAAAGCTTTCTTT. This encodes CASSPMDRGKAFF.

The chain has TRBV7-9 and TRBJ2-3, with D perhaps TRBD1 or TRBD2 (5 bases each). V gave up 3 bases and J gave up 4 bases, with 11 bases separating them. The CDR3 sequence is 14 residues long. CDR1 is SEHNR, CDR2 FQNEAQ, per germline (reference sequence). For the CDR3, the DNA is TGTGCCAGCAGCTTTAGAGGGGCCCCAGATACGCAGTATTTT. Its protein is CASSFRGAPDTQYF.

The gene calls are TRBV4-1 and TRBJ2-2; 9 positions agree with TRBD1. CDR3 length: 17 amino acids. With 1 base clipped from V and 1 base from J, the junction kept 4 bases outside the gene matches. Germline V gene lookup returns CDR1 MGHRA and CDR2 YSYEKL. The CDR3 reads CASSQVGTGRNTGELFF. CDR3 in DNA: TGCGCCAGCAGCCAAGTTGGGACAGGGAGGAACACCGGGGAGCTGTTTTTT.

This rearrangement joins TRBV11-3 to TRBJ1-6; possible D gene TRBD1, 6 bases. Trimming removed 3 bases at V and 10 bases at J, with 22 bases between. CDR1 and CDR2 from the germline V gene are SGHNT and YENEEA. The CDR3 loop spans 17 amino acids. The CDR3 region is CASSFKGVVSYGSPLHF. The CDR3 region has the DNA TGTGCCAGCAGCTTCAAGGGGGTTGTTAGCTACGGGTCACCCCTCCACTTT.

The rearrangement links TRBV2 to TRBJ2-7; the D is unclear. From germline, CDR1 is SNHLY and CDR2 FYNNEI. The CDR3 sequence is 12 residues long. The V end was cut by 4 bases, the J end by 4 bases, with 8 bases between. As DNA, the CDR3 is TGTGCCAGCAGTGTAGAAGGGTACGAGCAGTACTTC. The encoded protein is CASSVEGYEQYF.

The chain has TRBV2 and TRBJ2-7; tentatively, D is TRBD1 (6 bases). V lost 1 base and J lost 3, with 16 bases in between. The CDR3 loop spans 16 amino acids. Germline CDR1 and CDR2: SNHLY and FYNNEI. The CDR3 nucleotides are TGTGCCAGCAGTGAAGGTCCCGGGACACTTTACTACGAGCAGTACTTC. Translation: CASSEGPGTLYYEQYF.

The chain combines TRBV6-5 with TRBJ1-1, with a tentative D call TRBD1 (6 bases). The CDR3 is 14 amino acids. V was clipped by 6 bases and J by 0 bases, with 11 bases between them. CDR1 is MNHEY, CDR2 SVGAGI, per germline. The CDR3 region is CASSDGDMNTEAFF. For the CDR3, the DNA is TGTGCCAGCAGCGACGGGGACATGAACACTGAAGCTTTCTTT.

The V call is TRBV11-3, the J call TRBJ2-2, with TRBD1 matching 8 bases. This CDR3 has 15 residues. The germline gives CDR1 SGHNT, CDR2 YENEEA. With 5 bases clipped from V and 5 bases from J, the junction kept 7 bases outside the gene matches. Here the CDR3 DNA reads TGTGCCAGCAGCATGCAGGGGGCAGGGACCGGGGAGCTGTTTTTT. It codes for CASSMQGAGTGELFF.

The CDR3 region has the DNA TGCGCCAGCAGACAGGGGCCTGAGAATGAAAAACTGTTTTTT. Its translation: CASRQGPENEKLFF. The chain carries TRBV5-1 and TRBJ1-4; TRBD1 aligns across 7 bases. The CDR3 covers 14 residues. The germline V gene has CDR1 SGHRS and CDR2 YFSETQ. After removal of 5 bases from V and 5 bases from J, the junction contained 6 bases not matched to a gene.

V usage is TRBV5-1 and J usage is TRBJ1-4; TRBD1 agrees at 8 bases. The CDR3 extends over 15 amino acids. Germline V gene data show CDR1 as SGHRS and CDR2 as YFSETQ. V gave up 3 bases and J gave up 3 bases; unmatched junction bases: 4. The CDR3 region is CASSWTGLANEKLFF. The CDR3 nucleotides read TGCGCCAGCAGCTGGACAGGGTTGGCTAATGAAAAACTGTTTTTT.

The CDR3 here is CASRPGGVGNQPQHF. Here the CDR3 DNA reads TGTGCCAGCAGGCCCGGGGGCGTGGGCAATCAGCCCCAGCATTTT. The V call is TRBV5-5, the J call TRBJ1-5; D may be TRBD1 (6 bases). The CDR3 loop spans 15 amino acids. The V gene's germline CDR1 is SGHKS and CDR2 YYEKEE (reference sequence). V was clipped by 5 bases and J by 2 bases, with 14 bases between them.

This clone was seen only once. The V call is TRBV6-1, the J call TRBJ2-7; D perhaps matches TRBD1 (7 bases). CDR3 size: 18 residues. Looked up from germline, CDR1 is MNHNS and CDR2 is SASEGT. Trimming cost V 2 bases and J 2 bases, with 22 bases left between them. CDR3 sequence: CASSEISVPTGRPYEQYF. The CDR3 DNA is TGTGCCAGCAGTGAAATCTCGGTCCCGACAGGGAGGCCCTACGAGCAGTACTTC.

The V gene is TRBV4-3, the J gene TRBJ1-2; D gene unclear. The V end lost 0 bases, the J end lost 3 bases, and 8 bases lay between the germline ends. The CDR3 extends over 14 amino acids. Germline lookup yields CDR1 LGHNA and CDR2 YSLEER. CDR3 sequence: CASSQDPVDYGYTF. DNA for the CDR3: TGCGCCAGCAGCCAAGACCCCGTGGACTATGGCTACACCTTC.

J is TRBJ1-2 and V is TRBV19; D is uncertain. CDR1 is LNHDA and CDR2 is SQIVND in the germline V gene (reference sequence). CDR3 length: 11 amino acids. The V end was cut by 4 bases, the J end by 8 bases, with 8 bases between. The CDR3 DNA reads TGTGCCAGTAGTAAAGGGTCCGGCTACACCTTC. Amino acid sequence: CASSKGSGYTF.